This TCR beta chain was recovered during a study of early T cells in non-severe SARS-CoV-2 infection. TCRdb processed the 5' RACE reads anew with MiXCR; each CDR3 protein has one entry. The data hold about 60,000 distinct CDR3 sequences, with roughly 12% observed a single time. Germline V gene sequence: CDR1 MRHNA, CDR2 SNTAGT. The CDR3 covers 14 residues. With 2 bases clipped from V and 1 base from J, the junction kept 0 bases outside the gene matches. This clonotype was observed many times. This clonotype was sampled from an adult who was a healthcare worker with PCR-confirmed SARS-CoV-2 infection or an uninfected control (not recorded which). The chain employs TRBV6-4 and TRBJ2-3; TRBD2 aligns across 7 bases. The material sequenced was whole blood, taken at baseline. The CDR3 bases are TGTGCCAGCAGTGACGGGGGGGGCACAGATACGCAGTATTTT. It translates to CASSDGGGTDTQYF.